This entry concerns a single TCR beta chain. What it recognizes is unknown. This record comes from a study of cytomegalovirus exposure and HLA in healthy donors. Findings of the study overall: Reported findings show TCR beta sequences accurately forecast HLA-A and HLA-B alleles in most subjects. Published work reported that the classifier diagnosed cytomegalovirus status with high specificity and sensitivity. Segments of the TCR beta V type were, in most cases, productive about 87% or about 30% of the time in an earlier analysis.

The germline V and J ends were trimmed by 5 bases and 2 bases, with 14 bases remaining between them. In germline, CDR1 is SGHTA, CDR2 FQGTGA. CDR3 length equals 15 residues. PCR amplification relied on 60 Vbeta primers (plus 13 Jbeta primers). The method was immunoSEQ multiplex PCR; TCRdb's version includes in-frame clones alone and lacks a portion of them. Here the sample spans 80,000 or so clones, about a tenth being singletons. The source of this sequence is a man between 60 and 75 years old in good health and CMV-seropositive. The chain links TRBV7-3 to TRBJ2-3; D may be TRBD1 (6 bases). The sample was PBMCs. The CDR3 reads CASSPQGQNTDTQYF. The CDR3 nucleotides are TGTGCCAGCAGCCCCCAAGGACAGAACACAGATACGCAGTATTTT.